This T cell receptor (beta chain) is from a study of blood T cell repertoires in COVID-19. Study-level background: Whether acute or convalescent, the COVID-19 samples came from the United States, Italy and Spain. The cDNA or gDNA used as material had been derived from T cells, B-cell-depleted T cells, or PBMCs.

In the original workflow: Researchers report that nucleated cell counts were estimated from reference gene primer amplification. Clones were read by immunoSEQ multiplex PCR, and TCRdb kept only the in-frame ones, dropping some. From that table come the V and J calls and clone size; the DNA was used to work out D and trimming. The sample has approximately 280,000 clones; 70% to 90% are singletons. The CDR3 loop spans 18 amino acids. Germline CDR1 is KGHSH and CDR2 is LQKENI. V dropped 4 bases and J dropped 4 bases, with 25 bases sitting between them. The sample comprised peripheral blood. This sequence joins TRBV18 and TRBJ1-2; D unresolved. The receptor was isolated from a man aged 45-65 years with active or convalescent COVID-19. The CDR3 is CASSRGSQERLVPYGYTF. The CDR3 coding sequence is TGTGCCAGCTCACGGGGTAGCCAGGAGCGGCTTGTCCCCTATGGCTACACCTTC. The variable domain in full, completed from reference TRBV18 and TRBJ1-2, reads NAGVMQNPRHLVRRRGQEARLRCSPMKGHSHVYWYRQLPEEGLKFMVYLQKENIIDESGMPKERFSAEFPKEGPSILRIQQVVRGDSAAYFCASSRGSQERLVPYGYTFGSGTRLTVV.